Each of the 2 T cell receptor beta chains below was sequenced from the same sample in a study of blood T cell repertoires in COVID-19. Produced via immunoSEQ multiplex PCR; TCRdb's table is partial and in-frame only. In the table there are around 140,000 clones, roughly 88% of which are singletons. The sequencing input was peripheral blood. These receptor sequences come from a man aged 60-69 years with active or convalescent COVID-19.

The CDR3 loop reads CASSLRQANEKLFF. In DNA form, the CDR3 reads TGTGCCAGCAGCTTGCGGCAGGCTAATGAAAAACTGTTTTTT. The J gene is TRBJ1-4, the V gene TRBV5-5, with D uncertain. The length of the CDR3 is 14 residues. Trimming pared 1 base from V and 3 bases from J, leaving 7 bases between. Germline V lookup: CDR1 SGHKS, CDR2 YYEKEE (reference sequence).

V usage is TRBV5-1 and J usage is TRBJ1-1; 9 bases match TRBD1. Germline CDR1 and CDR2: SGHRS and YFSETQ. The V segment lost 5 bases and the J segment 5 bases; nucleotides outside the gene matches: 10. The CDR3 is made up of 15 amino acids. The CDR3 DNA sequence: TGCGCCAGCAGAGCCGGGACAGGGTCGGGAACTGAAGCTTTCTTT. This sequence encodes CASRAGTGSGTEAFF.